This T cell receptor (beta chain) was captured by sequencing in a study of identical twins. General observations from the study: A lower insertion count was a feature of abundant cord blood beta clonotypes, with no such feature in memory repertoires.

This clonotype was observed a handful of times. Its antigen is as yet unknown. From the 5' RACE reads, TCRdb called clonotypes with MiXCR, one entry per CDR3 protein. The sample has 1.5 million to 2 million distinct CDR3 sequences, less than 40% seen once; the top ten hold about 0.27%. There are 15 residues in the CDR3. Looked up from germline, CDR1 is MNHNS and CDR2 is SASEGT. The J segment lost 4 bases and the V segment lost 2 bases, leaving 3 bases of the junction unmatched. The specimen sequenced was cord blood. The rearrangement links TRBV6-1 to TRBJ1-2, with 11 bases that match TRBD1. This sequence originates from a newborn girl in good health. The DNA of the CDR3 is TGTGCCAGCAGTGAACGGACAGGGGGCGCCTATGGCTACACCTTC. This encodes CASSERTGGAYGYTF.